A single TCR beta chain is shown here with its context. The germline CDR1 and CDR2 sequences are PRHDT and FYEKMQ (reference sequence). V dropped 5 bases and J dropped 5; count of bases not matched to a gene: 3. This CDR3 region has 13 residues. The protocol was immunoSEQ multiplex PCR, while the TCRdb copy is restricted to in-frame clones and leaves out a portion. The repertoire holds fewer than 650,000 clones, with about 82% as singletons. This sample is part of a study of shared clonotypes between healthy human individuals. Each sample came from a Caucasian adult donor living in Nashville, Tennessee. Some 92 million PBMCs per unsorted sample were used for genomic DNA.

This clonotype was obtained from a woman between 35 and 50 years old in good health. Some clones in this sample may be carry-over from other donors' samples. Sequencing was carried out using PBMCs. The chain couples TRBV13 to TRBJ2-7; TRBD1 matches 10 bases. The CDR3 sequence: CASSPGQGDEQYF. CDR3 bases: TGTGCCAGCAGCCCCGGACAGGGGGACGAGCAGTACTTC.